These 22 T cell receptor beta chains were sequenced from one sample in a study of human CD4 T cells and Enterobacteriaceae. The assay was immunoSEQ multiplex PCR, and TCRdb's table has in-frame clones only and misses some. The table has some 30,000 clones, around four fifths seen once. The memory gate held CD4+ cells that were not CD45RA+CCR7+CD95- naive cells, over 95% pure. The specimen sequenced was memory CD4+ T cells from blood. These receptors were taken from a human donor in good health.

The V and J genes are TRBV28 and TRBJ2-7; possible D gene TRBD1, 6 bases. Trimming took off 6 bases at V and 4 bases at J, with 16 bases between the two ends. Germline-derived CDR1 and CDR2 are MDHEN and SYDVKM. The CDR3 totals 14 residues. DNA for the CDR3: TGTGCCAGCAGCTACGTCCGGGGACAATACGAGCAGTACTTC. Its translation is CASSYVRGQYEQYF.

This sequence joins TRBV5-4 and TRBJ2-5; no clear D. Trimming took off 0 bases at V and 0 bases at J, with 6 bases between the two ends. Germline V lookup: CDR1 SGHNT, CDR2 YYREEE (reference sequence). The CDR3 has 14 residues. Written as DNA, the CDR3 is TGTGCCAGCAGCTTGGCCGCGCACCAAGAGACCCAGTACTTC. This sequence encodes CASSLAAHQETQYF.

The count of this clone is one. V gene TRBV6-5 combines with J gene TRBJ2-7; 7 nucleotides agree with TRBD2. From germline, CDR1 is MNHEY and CDR2 SVGAGI. The CDR3 loop spans 15 amino acids. The V gene end was trimmed by 4 bases and the J gene end by 2 bases; junction bases not matched to a gene: 8. CDR3 sequence: CASSFRSGPAYEQYF. The CDR3 region has the DNA TGTGCCAGCAGTTTTCGTAGCGGGCCGGCCTACGAGCAGTACTTC.

Only one count was recorded for this clone. J is TRBJ1-3 and V is TRBV7-8; D gene uncertain. With 2 bases removed from V and 8 bases from J, the gap between germline ends came to 7 bases. The germline gives CDR1 SGHVS, CDR2 FQNEAQ. The CDR3 contains 12 residues. The CDR3, as DNA: TGTGCCAGCAGCTTAAATAGTGACACCATATATTTT. Protein product: CASSLNSDTIYF.

This clone was observed a single time. This chain links TRBV6-5 with TRBJ1-2; 9 bases agree with TRBD1. Germline lookup yields CDR1 MNHEY and CDR2 SVGAGI. CDR3 length: 14 amino acids. V lost 4 bases to trimming and J lost 7 bases; unmatched junction nucleotides: 7. The CDR3 region is CASSSRTGVGGYTF. CDR3 coding DNA: TGTGCCAGCAGTTCCCGGACAGGGGTGGGTGGCTACACCTTC.

The DNA for the CDR3 is TGTGCCAGCAGCGTAGGGATCAACTCTGGGGCCAACGTCCTGACTTTC. This codes for CASSVGINSGANVLTF. The chain carries TRBV9 and TRBJ2-6; no reliable D call. Germline assignment: CDR1 SGDLS and CDR2 YYNGEE. The V end lost 0 bases, the J end lost 0 bases, and 7 bases lay between the germline ends. This CDR3 is built from 16 residues.

This clone is a singleton in its sample. The gene calls are TRBV4-2 and TRBJ1-2, with 9 nucleotides matching TRBD1. V trimming: 5 bases; J trimming: 6 bases; junction bases outside the gene matches: 16. Germline values: CDR1 LGHNA, CDR2 YNFKEQ. This CDR3 spans 17 amino acids. The CDR3 nucleotides read TGTGCCAGCAGCTCAGACATTGGGACAGGGTCGCTTCATGGCTACACCTTC. Translation gives CASSSDIGTGSLHGYTF.

The chain combines TRBV9 with TRBJ1-2; D is perhaps TRBD1 (5 bases). The germline V and J ends were trimmed by 0 bases and 4 bases, with 10 bases remaining between them. This CDR3 contains 14 residues. Germline V gene data show CDR1 as SGDLS and CDR2 as YYNGEE. CDR3 amino acids: CASSVGDASYGYTF. CDR3 DNA sequence: TGTGCCAGCAGCGTAGGGGACGCGAGCTATGGCTACACCTTC.

The chain uses TRBV29-1 and TRBJ2-1; possible D gene TRBD2, 5 bases. The CDR3 extends over 12 amino acids. The V end was cut by 6 bases, the J end by 8 bases, with 14 bases between. Germline V gene sequence: CDR1 SQVTM, CDR2 ANQGSEA. CDR3 in DNA: TGCAGCGTCGTCGGGGATACCGATGAGCAGTTCTTC. The encoded protein is CSVVGDTDEQFF.

The chain links TRBV4-1 to TRBJ2-3; 7 bases match TRBD1. This CDR3 has 16 amino acids. Trimming took 1 base from V and 5 from J; bases not matched to a gene: 9. Germline V lookup: CDR1 MGHRA, CDR2 YSYEKL. CDR3 DNA sequence: TGCGCCAGCAGCCAAGCGGGCAGGGGGTTGGGAGATACGCAGTATTTT. As protein: CASSQAGRGLGDTQYF.

The V call is TRBV14, the J call TRBJ1-3, with D hard to call. Trimming pared 0 bases from V and 3 bases from J, leaving 9 bases between. Germline CDR1 SGHDN, CDR2 FVKESK. The CDR3 runs 15 residues. The CDR3 coding sequence is TGTGCCAGCAGCCAAGAGGCGGGAGGTGGAAACACCATATATTTT. Its protein is CASSQEAGGGNTIYF.

The V and J genes are TRBV7-3 and TRBJ2-1; D possibly corresponds to TRBD1 (6 bases). Germline V gives CDR1 SGHTA, CDR2 FQGTGA. The CDR3 totals 17 residues. V shed 1 base and J shed 0 bases, with 13 bases lying between them. CDR3 residues: CASSLNPGADSYNEQFF. The CDR3 DNA follows: TGTGCCAGCAGCTTAAACCCAGGGGCTGACTCCTACAATGAGCAGTTCTTC.

V usage is TRBV10-1 and J usage is TRBJ2-7, with D possibly being TRBD1 or TRBD2 (5 bases each). This CDR3 spans 15 amino acids. With 0 bases removed from V and 8 bases from J, the gap between germline ends came to 17 bases. Germline V gives CDR1 WNHNN, CDR2 SYGVQD (reference sequence). The chain's CDR3 is CASSESYGARGKQYF. The CDR3 DNA is TGCGCCAGCAGTGAGTCGTACGGGGCGAGGGGTAAGCAGTACTTC.

This clone was seen just once. The chain combines TRBV10-3 with TRBJ2-3; a weak D match, TRBD1 (5 bases). The CDR3 length is 14 residues. Trimming removed 4 bases from V and 0 bases from J, with 8 bases in between. In germline, CDR1 is ENHRY, CDR2 SYGVKD. The DNA for the CDR3 is TGTGCCATCAGTGGTAGGGGTAGCACAGATACGCAGTATTTT. This encodes CAISGRGSTDTQYF.

A few counts support this clone. CDR3: CATRTGGLELVSTEAFF. CDR3 DNA sequence: TGTGCCACCAGGACAGGGGGCTTAGAATTGGTCAGCACTGAAGCTTTCTTT. V is TRBV2 and J is TRBJ1-1; 11 bases are shared with TRBD1. The CDR3 runs 17 residues. Germline CDR1 and CDR2: SNHLY and FYNNEI. V was pared by 10 bases and J by 4 bases, with 17 bases of the junction left unmatched. The full variable domain, in which reference TRBV2 and TRBJ1-1 provide the parts outside the CDR3, is EPEVTQTPSHQVTQMGQEVILRCVPISNHLYFYWYRQILGQKVEFLVSFYNNEISEKSEIFDDQFSVERPDGSNFTLKIRSTKLEDSAMYFCATRTGGLELVSTEAFFGQGTRLTVV.

A word on this clone: The sample holds other DNA sequences that translate to the same CDR3. The gene calls are TRBV20-1 and TRBJ2-1; no reliable D call. This CDR3 comprises 11 residues. Deletions cut 3 bases from V and 1 base from J, with 1 base between. Germline CDR1 and CDR2: DFQATT and SNEGSKA (reference sequence). The CDR3 DNA sequence: TGCAGTGCTAGTTCCTACAATGAGCAGTTCTTC. Residues: CSASSYNEQFF.

The J gene is TRBJ2-7, the V gene TRBV6-5; D could derive from TRBD1 or TRBD2 (6 bases each). V was trimmed by 2 bases and J by 3 bases, leaving 14 bases between them. The CDR3 length is 15 residues. Germline CDR1 MNHEY, CDR2 SVGAGI. The CDR3 sequence is CASSYRGTPDYEQYF. For the CDR3, the DNA is TGTGCCAGCAGTTACCGCGGGACACCAGACTACGAGCAGTACTTC.

This clone was observed a handful of times. The chain combines TRBV29-1 with TRBJ1-1; D uncertain. The germline gives CDR1 SQVTM, CDR2 ANQGSEA. CDR3 length: 11 amino acids. With 6 bases removed from V and 1 base from J, the gap between germline ends came to 6 bases. The CDR3 loop is CSVDRNTEAFF. The CDR3 DNA sequence: TGCAGCGTCGACCGGAACACTGAAGCTTTCTTT.

The chain uses TRBV5-1 and TRBJ2-5; 15 bases are shared with TRBD2. There are 17 residues in the CDR3. J gave up 4 bases and V 4 bases, and 8 bases lay outside the gene matches. The germline V gene has CDR1 SGHRS and CDR2 YFSETQ. CDR3 bases: TGCGCCAGCAGCGCTGAACCGGGACTAGCGGGAGGAGAGACCCAGTACTTC. It encodes CASSAEPGLAGGETQYF.

This chain uses TRBV29-1 with TRBJ2-6; D is perhaps TRBD1 or TRBD2 (5 bases each). The CDR3 has 14 residues. The germline V gene encodes CDR1 SQVTM and CDR2 ANQGSEA. V lost 6 bases and J 0 bases, leaving 9 bases between the germline ends. This chain's CDR3 is CSVGAASGANVLTF. CDR3 sequence (DNA): TGCAGCGTCGGGGCTGCCTCTGGGGCCAACGTCCTGACTTTC.

The gene calls are TRBV7-9 and TRBJ1-3; D is unresolved. Germline V gene lookup returns CDR1 SEHNR and CDR2 FQNEAQ (reference sequence). The CDR3 totals 15 residues. Trimming shortened V by 1 base and J by 5 bases, and 12 bases separated the two germline ends. In nucleotides, the CDR3 is TGTGCCAGCAGCTTAGAGGAAGGGCACAGAAACACCATATATTTT. It codes for CASSLEEGHRNTIYF.

The table lists this clone with a few counts. The CDR3 sequence: CASSFRTGTEAFF. Written as DNA, the CDR3 is TGTGCCAGCAGCTTTAGGACGGGCACTGAAGCTTTCTTT. The gene calls are TRBV7-9 and TRBJ1-1; D gene ambiguous. Germline CDR1 SEHNR, CDR2 FQNEAQ (reference sequence). CDR3 length: 13 residues. V dropped 3 bases and J dropped 4 bases, with 9 bases sitting between them.